These T cell receptor beta chains were read from a single sample in a study. TCRdb processed the RT-PCR reads anew with MiXCR; each CDR3 protein has one entry. The sample lists hundreds of thousands of distinct CDR3 sequences, 13% to 15% occurring once. The sample was memory CD4+ T cells from blood. Source of these receptors: a female donor in good health, serving as a healthy control. Both conserved end residues are part of each CDR3. Fields, in order: J gene, V gene, D gene, CDR3 protein. A D gene is named only where the DNA matches it firmly.

J: TRBJ1-1; V: TRBV6-5; D: NA; CDR3: CASTGGRRGNTEAFF
J: TRBJ1-5; V: TRBV5-1; D: NA; CDR3: CASSLSPQGPNSNQPQHF
J: TRBJ1-5; V: TRBV12-3/TRBV12-4; D: NA; CDR3: CASSFSGRQPQHF
J: TRBJ1-2; V: TRBV27; D: NA; CDR3: CASSLYSAGVAYGYTF
J: TRBJ1-6; V: TRBV20-1; D: NA; CDR3: CSVRAHTASPLHF
J: TRBJ2-7; V: TRBV3-1; D: NA; CDR3: CASSQDWSQRLREQYF
J: TRBJ1-5; V: TRBV27; D: NA; CDR3: CASSFSPPIRGLPQHF
J: TRBJ2-5; V: TRBV7-3; D: NA; CDR3: CASSPTSHSETQYF
J: TRBJ2-5; V: TRBV5-5; D: TRBD2; CDR3: CASSLAERGGLPETQYF
J: TRBJ2-3; V: TRBV5-1; D: NA; CDR3: CASSLDAEGTQYF
J: TRBJ2-1; V: TRBV20-1; D: TRBD2; CDR3: CSAGTSGDNEQFF
J: TRBJ1-5; V: TRBV20-1; D: NA; CDR3: CSARDAGSSNQPQHF
J: TRBJ2-2; V: TRBV20-1; D: NA; CDR3: CSAVFRQAGHPTGELFF
J: TRBJ2-1; V: TRBV4-2; D: TRBD2; CDR3: CASSQEGVAGGNEQFF
J: TRBJ1-4; V: TRBV4-2; D: NA; CDR3: CASSQGTQGQKLFF
J: TRBJ2-5; V: TRBV7-2; D: TRBD2; CDR3: CASSSGTSEETQYF
J: TRBJ2-7; V: TRBV27; D: NA; CDR3: CASSPGFQYEQYF
J: TRBJ2-5; V: TRBV18; D: NA; CDR3: CASSLSGPETQYF
J: TRBJ2-3; V: TRBV10-3; D: NA; CDR3: CAINGLGVRDTQYF
J: TRBJ2-2; V: TRBV7-2; D: NA; CDR3: CASSLAKGAGELFF
J: TRBJ1-5; V: TRBV2; D: TRBD1; CDR3: CASSNTGGHQPQHF
J: TRBJ2-5; V: TRBV6-2/TRBV6-3; D: NA; CDR3: CASSSPTSGETQYF
J: TRBJ2-1; V: TRBV12-3/TRBV12-4; D: TRBD2; CDR3: CASSPGLAGVFF
J: TRBJ2-7; V: TRBV5-6; D: NA; CDR3: CASSLNRAGMTYEQYF
J: TRBJ1-5; V: TRBV10-3; D: TRBD1; CDR3: CAISETPPGQSGQPQHF
J: TRBJ2-1; V: TRBV4-1; D: NA; CDR3: CASSQDFRGPLSYNEQFF
J: TRBJ1-5; V: TRBV2; D: NA; CDR3: CASKWESNQPQHF
J: TRBJ2-3; V: TRBV20-1; D: NA; CDR3: CSAQIPGPNTDTQYF
J: TRBJ2-1; V: TRBV20-1; D: NA; CDR3: CSAPRSGIEQFF
J: TRBJ2-7; V: TRBV5-1; D: NA; CDR3: CASSLSSGYEQYF
J: TRBJ2-3; V: TRBV6-5; D: TRBD1; CDR3: CASSYGDRVTDTQYF
J: TRBJ2-7; V: TRBV27; D: NA; CDR3: CASSLLGWRPDTYEQYF
J: TRBJ2-7; V: TRBV6-5; D: NA; CDR3: CASMRQGSYEQYF
J: TRBJ2-5; V: TRBV4-3; D: NA; CDR3: CASSQDRTGGRTQYF
J: TRBJ2-3; V: TRBV5-1; D: NA; CDR3: CASRLSGGTDTQYF
J: TRBJ2-5; V: TRBV7-2; D: NA; CDR3: CASSSPTSSTQYF
J: TRBJ2-7; V: TRBV5-1; D: NA; CDR3: CASSFGQMYEQYF
J: TRBJ2-3; V: TRBV6-5; D: TRBD1; CDR3: CASSPETGIPDTQYF
J: TRBJ2-5; V: TRBV5-1; D: NA; CDR3: CASSKNRFGQETQYF
J: TRBJ2-1; V: TRBV3-1; D: NA; CDR3: CASSQENWGQFF
J: TRBJ2-1; V: TRBV29-1; D: TRBD2; CDR3: CSVETAGGYNEQFF
J: TRBJ2-6; V: TRBV7-6; D: NA; CDR3: CASSEDRVSGANVLTF
J: TRBJ2-2; V: TRBV15; D: NA; CDR3: CATRLGQGDTGELFF
J: TRBJ1-1; V: TRBV11-3; D: NA; CDR3: CASSLDLDTEAFF
J: TRBJ1-5; V: TRBV27; D: NA; CDR3: CASSSLPGGVQPQHF
J: TRBJ1-2; V: TRBV7-9; D: TRBD1; CDR3: CASSLDPHGQGGYTF
J: TRBJ1-2; V: TRBV20-1; D: NA; CDR3: CSASFPGIRYGYTF